Shown below are 10 T cell receptor beta chains from a single sample sequenced in a study of blood T cell repertoires in COVID-19. Method: immunoSEQ multiplex PCR; TCRdb's copy keeps in-frame clones and lacks some. The profile covers 70,000 or so clones, with more than 75% appearing a single time and 13% taken by the ten largest. The sample comprised peripheral blood. The receptors here all came from a woman aged 55-69 years with acute or convalescent COVID-19.

V and J are TRBV4-1 and TRBJ2-5; D remains unclear. The CDR3 totals 14 residues. Trimming stripped 1 base from V and 1 base from J, with 7 bases between. Germline assignment: CDR1 MGHRA and CDR2 YSYEKL. The CDR3 DNA follows: TGCGCCAGCAGCCAAGGAACTACCCAAGAGACCCAGTACTTC. It yields the protein CASSQGTTQETQYF.

This clone was seen a few times. J is TRBJ1-5 and V is TRBV19; 12 nucleotides match TRBD1. This CDR3 has 18 amino acids. V trimming: 2 bases; J trimming: 0 bases; junction bases outside the gene matches: 5. Germline V CDR1 and CDR2: LNHDA, SQIVND (reference sequence). CDR3 sequence: CASSIRGQGAHSNQPQHF. The CDR3 nucleotides are TGTGCCAGTAGTATAAGGGGACAGGGGGCCCATAGCAATCAGCCCCAGCATTTT.

This sequence joins TRBV7-8 and TRBJ1-4; a weak D match, TRBD1 (6 bases). This CDR3 has 16 residues. CDR1 is SGHVS and CDR2 is FQNEAQ in the germline V gene. V lost 5 bases, J lost 0 bases, and 13 bases lay in between. This CDR3 is CASSRGRTATNEKLFF. The CDR3, as DNA: TGTGCCAGCAGCCGAGGCAGGACAGCAACTAATGAAAAACTGTTTTTT.

This clone was seen just once. The V gene is TRBV6-5, the J gene TRBJ2-7; the match to TRBD1 covers 8 bases. The CDR3 has 13 residues. The germline V gene has CDR1 MNHEY and CDR2 SVGAGI. V gave up 6 bases and J gave up 13 bases; unmatched junction bases: 14. The CDR3, as DNA: TGTGCCAGCAGCGTCTCTGTTTGGGACAGGAGCTACTTC. Translated: CASSVSVWDRSYF.

The chain employs TRBV29-1 and TRBJ1-5; TRBD1 is a possible D gene (6 bases). The V gene's germline CDR1 is SQVTM and CDR2 ANQGSEA. Trimming shortened V by 5 bases and J by 2 bases, and 10 bases separated the two germline ends. The CDR3 contains 13 residues. The CDR3: CSVRAGGNQPQHF. The DNA of the CDR3 is TGCAGCGTTAGGGCAGGGGGCAATCAGCCCCAGCATTTT. Together with reference TRBV29-1 and TRBJ1-5, the CDR3 gives the full variable domain: SAVISQKPSRDICQRGTSLTIQCQVDSQVTMMFWYRQQPGQSLTLIATANQGSEATYESGFVIDKFPISRPNLTFSTLTVSNMSPEDSSIYLCSVRAGGNQPQHFGDGTRLSIL.

The rearrangement joins TRBV29-1 to TRBJ2-7; TRBD1 aligns across 10 bases. V lost 6 bases, J lost 7 bases, and 15 bases stayed unmatched. Germline V CDR1 and CDR2: SQVTM, ANQGSEA. This CDR3 is 15 amino acids long. The CDR3 DNA reads as TGCAGCGTGACCATCCTAACGGGACAGGGGAGAGAGCAGTACTTC. Its protein is CSVTILTGQGREQYF.

This chain connects TRBV6-5 to TRBJ2-1, with 9 bases identical to TRBD2. V gave up 5 bases and J gave up 7 bases; unmatched junction bases: 0. CDR3 size: 12 residues. Per germline, CDR1 MNHEY and CDR2 SVGAGI. This CDR3 is CASSSGRNEQFF. The CDR3 DNA reads as TGTGCCAGCAGTAGCGGGAGGAATGAGCAGTTCTTC.

The rearrangement links TRBV12-3 or TRBV12-4 to TRBJ1-5; D remains ambiguous. Trimming pared 4 bases from V and 9 bases from J, leaving 10 bases between. The CDR3 has 12 residues. Here the CDR3 DNA reads TGTGCCAGCAGTTCGGGTGATCGGCCCCAGCATTTT. Translated, it gives CASSSGDRPQHF.

This clone has only one observation. The V gene is TRBV28, the J gene TRBJ1-2; TRBD1 aligns across 12 bases. This CDR3 contains 15 residues. From germline, CDR1 is MDHEN and CDR2 SYDVKM. The V gene end was trimmed by 7 bases and the J gene end by 5 bases; junction bases not matched to a gene: 8. Written as DNA, the CDR3 is TGTGCCAGCACCCCGGGACAGGGGGCGCGTTATGGCTACACCTTC. Encoded protein: CASTPGQGARYGYTF.

This clone was seen just once. This chain uses TRBV5-4 with TRBJ1-4; no firm D call. Trimming cost V 3 bases and J 2 bases, with 14 bases left between them. CDR1 SGHNT and CDR2 YYREEE come from the germline V gene (reference sequence). This CDR3 has 16 amino acids. Written as DNA, the CDR3 is TGTGCCAGCAGCTCCGATTACTCGGGGACTAATGAAAAACTGTTTTTT. Its translation is CASSSDYSGTNEKLFF.